The present T cell receptor (beta chain) was sequenced within a study of OX40 agonist ivuxolimab in advanced cancers. Study-level background: Patients in the trial were receiving intravenous ivuxolimab every 2 weeks, at doses of 0.01 to 10 mg/kg.

Points from the study as a whole: At 0.1 to 3.0 mg/kg and by week 6, clonal expansion occurred in CD4+ and CD8+ blood T cells.

This clone came up once. No antigen is known for it. The CDR3 is 14 amino acids. Looked up from germline, CDR1 is LNHDA and CDR2 is SQIVND (reference sequence). V shed 9 bases and J shed 1 base, with 15 bases lying between them. TCRdb keeps only in-frame clones here, not all; method: immunoSEQ multiplex PCR. The table records 40,000 or so clones, about 83% of them present only once. Specimen: CD4+ or CD8+ T cells sorted from blood, collected in a trial of the OX40 agonist ivuxolimab. The sequence was obtained from an adult with an advanced solid tumor such as melanoma, head and neck, liver or kidney cancer. V is TRBV19 and J is TRBJ2-5; no clear D gene. The CDR3 nucleotides are TGTGCCAGCAGCTTGGTCGCAGCCCAAGAGACCCAGTACTTC. As protein: CASSLVAAQETQYF. The variable domain in full, completed from reference TRBV19 and TRBJ2-5, reads DGGITQSPKYLFRKEGQNVTLSCEQNLNHDAMYWYRQDPGQGLRLIYYSQIVNDFQKGDIAEGYSVSREKKESFPLTVTSAQKNPTAFYLCASSLVAAQETQYFGPGTRLLVL.